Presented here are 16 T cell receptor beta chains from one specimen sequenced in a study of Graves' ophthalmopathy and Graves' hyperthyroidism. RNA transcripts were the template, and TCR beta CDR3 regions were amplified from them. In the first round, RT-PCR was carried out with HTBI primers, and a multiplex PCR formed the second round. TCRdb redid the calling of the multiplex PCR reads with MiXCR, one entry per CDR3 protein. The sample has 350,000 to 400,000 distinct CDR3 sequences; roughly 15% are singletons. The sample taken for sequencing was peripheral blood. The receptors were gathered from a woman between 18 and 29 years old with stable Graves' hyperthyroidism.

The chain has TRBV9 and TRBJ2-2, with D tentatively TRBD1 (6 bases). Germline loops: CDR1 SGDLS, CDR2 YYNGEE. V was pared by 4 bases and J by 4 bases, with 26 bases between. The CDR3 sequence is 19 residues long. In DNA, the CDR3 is TGTGCCAGCAGCATACCGATCCGATCAGGGGTATCGGCCACCGGGGAGCTGTTTTTT. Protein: CASSIPIRSGVSATGELFF.

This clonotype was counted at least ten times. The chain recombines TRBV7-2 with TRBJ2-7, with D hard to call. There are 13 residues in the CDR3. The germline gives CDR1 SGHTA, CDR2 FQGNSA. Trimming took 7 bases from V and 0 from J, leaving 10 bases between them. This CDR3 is CASTLGGSYEQYF. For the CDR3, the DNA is TGTGCCAGCACCCTAGGCGGCTCCTACGAGCAGTACTTC.

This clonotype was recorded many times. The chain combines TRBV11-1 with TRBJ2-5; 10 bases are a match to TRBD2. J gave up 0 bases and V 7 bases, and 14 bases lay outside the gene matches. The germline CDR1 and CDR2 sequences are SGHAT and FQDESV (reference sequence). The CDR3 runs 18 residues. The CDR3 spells CASTQRASGGLYQETQYF. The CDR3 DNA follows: TGTGCCAGCACCCAACGGGCTAGCGGGGGCCTGTACCAAGAGACCCAGTACTTC.

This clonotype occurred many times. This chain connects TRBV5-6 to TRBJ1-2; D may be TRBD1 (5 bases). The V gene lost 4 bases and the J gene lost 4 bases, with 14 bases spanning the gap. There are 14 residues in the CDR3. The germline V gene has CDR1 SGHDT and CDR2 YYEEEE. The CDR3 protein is CASSPGRGSYGYTF. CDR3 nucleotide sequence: TGTGCCAGCAGCCCCGGAAGGGGAAGCTATGGCTACACCTTC.

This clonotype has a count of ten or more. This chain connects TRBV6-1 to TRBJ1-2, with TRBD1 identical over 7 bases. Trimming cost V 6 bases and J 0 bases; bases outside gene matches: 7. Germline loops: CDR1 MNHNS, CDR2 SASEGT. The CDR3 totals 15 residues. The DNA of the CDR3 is TGTGCCAGCAGACGTACAGGGGCAACTAACTATGGCTACACCTTC. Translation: CASRRTGATNYGYTF.

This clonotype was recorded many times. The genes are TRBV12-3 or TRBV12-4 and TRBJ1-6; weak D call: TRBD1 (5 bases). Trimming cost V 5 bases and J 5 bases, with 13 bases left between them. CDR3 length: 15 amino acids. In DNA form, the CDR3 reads TGTGCCAGCAGTCTTAGAACAGGCCATAATTCACCCCTCCACTTT. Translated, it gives CASSLRTGHNSPLHF.

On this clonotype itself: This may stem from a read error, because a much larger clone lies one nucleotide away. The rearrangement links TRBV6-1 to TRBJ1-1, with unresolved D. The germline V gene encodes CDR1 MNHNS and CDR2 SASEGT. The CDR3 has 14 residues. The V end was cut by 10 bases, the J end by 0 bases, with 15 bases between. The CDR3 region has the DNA TGTGCCATCAAGAAAGGGCCTATGAACACTGAAGCTTTCTTT. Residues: CAIKKGPMNTEAFF.

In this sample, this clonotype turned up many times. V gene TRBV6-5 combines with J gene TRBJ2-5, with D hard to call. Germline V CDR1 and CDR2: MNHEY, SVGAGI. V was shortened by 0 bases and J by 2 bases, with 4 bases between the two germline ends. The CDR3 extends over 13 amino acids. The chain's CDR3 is CASSYSPQETQYF. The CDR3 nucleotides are TGTGCCAGCAGTTACTCCCCTCAAGAGACCCAGTACTTC.

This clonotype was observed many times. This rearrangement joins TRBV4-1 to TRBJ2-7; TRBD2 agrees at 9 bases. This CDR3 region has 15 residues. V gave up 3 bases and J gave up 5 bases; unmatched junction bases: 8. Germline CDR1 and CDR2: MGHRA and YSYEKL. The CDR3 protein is CASSQTGTSLNEQYF. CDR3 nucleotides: TGCGCCAGCAGCCAGACCGGGACTAGCCTTAACGAGCAGTACTTC.

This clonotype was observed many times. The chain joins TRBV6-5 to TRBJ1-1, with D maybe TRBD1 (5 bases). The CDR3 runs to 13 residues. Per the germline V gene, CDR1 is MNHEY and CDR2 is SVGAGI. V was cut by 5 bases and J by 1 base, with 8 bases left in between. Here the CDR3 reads CASSRTKNTEAFF. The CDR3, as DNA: TGTGCCAGCAGTAGGACAAAGAACACTGAAGCTTTCTTT.

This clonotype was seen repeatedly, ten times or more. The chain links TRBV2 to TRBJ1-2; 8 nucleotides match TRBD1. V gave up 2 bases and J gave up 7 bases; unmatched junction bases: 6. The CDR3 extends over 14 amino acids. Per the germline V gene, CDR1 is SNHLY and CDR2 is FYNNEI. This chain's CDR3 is CASSETGQGSGYTF. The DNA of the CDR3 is TGTGCCAGCAGTGAAACCGGACAGGGATCTGGCTACACCTTC.

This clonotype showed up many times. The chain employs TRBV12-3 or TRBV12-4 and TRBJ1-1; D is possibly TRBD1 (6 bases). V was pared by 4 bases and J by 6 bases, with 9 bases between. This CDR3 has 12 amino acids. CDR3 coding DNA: TGTGCCAGCAGTTACAGGGTTGCTGAAGCTTTCTTT. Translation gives CASSYRVAEAFF.

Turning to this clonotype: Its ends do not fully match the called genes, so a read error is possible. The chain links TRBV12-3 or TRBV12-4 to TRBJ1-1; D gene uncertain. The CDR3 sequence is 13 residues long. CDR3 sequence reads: CASILVRNTDAFF. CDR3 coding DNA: TGTGCCAGCATTTTAGTCAGGAACACTGATGCTTTCTTT.

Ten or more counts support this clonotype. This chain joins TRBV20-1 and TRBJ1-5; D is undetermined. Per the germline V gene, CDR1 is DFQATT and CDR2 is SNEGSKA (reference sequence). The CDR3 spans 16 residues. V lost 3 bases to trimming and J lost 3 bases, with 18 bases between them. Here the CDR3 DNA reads TGCAGTGCTAGTTACTCGGGTGATAAGCACAATCAGCCCCAGCATTTT. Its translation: CSASYSGDKHNQPQHF.

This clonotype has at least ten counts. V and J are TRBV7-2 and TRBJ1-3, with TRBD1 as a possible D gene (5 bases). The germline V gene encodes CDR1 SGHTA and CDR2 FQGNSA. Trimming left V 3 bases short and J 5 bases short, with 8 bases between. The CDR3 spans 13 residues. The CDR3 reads CASSFGGRNTIYF. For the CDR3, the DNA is TGTGCCAGCAGCTTCGGGGGGAGAAACACCATATATTTT.

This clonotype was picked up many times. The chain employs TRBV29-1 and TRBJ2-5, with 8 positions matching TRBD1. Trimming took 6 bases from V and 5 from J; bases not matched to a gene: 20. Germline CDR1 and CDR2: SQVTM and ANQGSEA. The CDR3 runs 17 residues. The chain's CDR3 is CSVHALQTGGVGETQYF. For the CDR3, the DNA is TGCAGCGTCCACGCGCTCCAAACAGGGGGAGTAGGGGAGACCCAGTACTTC. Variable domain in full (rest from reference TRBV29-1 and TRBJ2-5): SAVISQKPSRDICQRGTSLTIQCQVDSQVTMMFWYRQQPGQSLTLIATANQGSEATYESGFVIDKFPISRPNLTFSTLTVSNMSPEDSSIYLCSVHALQTGGVGETQYFGPGTRLLVL.